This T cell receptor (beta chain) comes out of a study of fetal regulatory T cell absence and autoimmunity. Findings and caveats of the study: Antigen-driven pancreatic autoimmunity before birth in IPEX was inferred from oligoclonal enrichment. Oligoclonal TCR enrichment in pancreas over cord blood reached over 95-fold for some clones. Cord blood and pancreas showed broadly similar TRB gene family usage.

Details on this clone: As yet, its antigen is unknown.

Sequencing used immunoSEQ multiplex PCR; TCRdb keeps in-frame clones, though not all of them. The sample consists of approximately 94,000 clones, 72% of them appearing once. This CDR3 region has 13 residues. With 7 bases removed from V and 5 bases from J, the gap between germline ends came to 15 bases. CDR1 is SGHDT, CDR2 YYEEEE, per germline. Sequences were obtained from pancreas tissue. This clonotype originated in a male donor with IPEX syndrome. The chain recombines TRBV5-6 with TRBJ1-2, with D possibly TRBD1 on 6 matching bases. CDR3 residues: CASRSWGAYGYTF. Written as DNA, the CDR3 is TGTGCCAGCCGCTCGTGGGGGGCATATGGCTACACCTTC.